These 20 T cell receptor beta chains were all obtained from the same sample, sequenced in a study of blood T cell repertoires in COVID-19. TCRdb's table, derived via immunoSEQ multiplex PCR, lists solely in-frame clones and lacks some. In the table there are around 140,000 clones, approximately 80% of which are singletons. The sample was peripheral blood. All receptors come from a human donor in a cohort sampled during active COVID-19.

The chain combines TRBV5-5 with TRBJ1-5; 7 bases map to TRBD1. CDR1 and CDR2 from the germline V gene are SGHKS and YYEKEE (reference sequence). The V segment lost 4 bases and the J segment 5 bases; nucleotides outside the gene matches: 6. The CDR3 runs 14 residues. The CDR3 bases are TGTGCCAGCAGCGGACAGGTTGATGATCAGCCCCAGCATTTT. This gives the protein CASSGQVDDQPQHF.

The rearrangement uses TRBV19 and TRBJ2-7; TRBD2 aligns across 12 bases. Germline V CDR1 and CDR2: LNHDA, SQIVND (reference sequence). Trimming at V came to 9 bases and at J to 4 bases, leaving 4 bases not matched to a gene. The CDR3 consists of 13 residues. CDR3 coding DNA: TGTGCCAGCCCCGGACTAGCGGGATACGAGCAGTACTTC. This encodes CASPGLAGYEQYF. The full variable domain, its missing parts supplied by reference TRBV19 and TRBJ2-7, is DGGITQSPKYLFRKEGQNVTLSCEQNLNHDAMYWYRQDPGQGLRLIYYSQIVNDFQKGDIAEGYSVSREKKESFPLTVTSAQKNPTAFYLCASPGLAGYEQYFGPGTRLTVT.

The V gene is TRBV7-8, the J gene TRBJ2-7; D gene uncertain. The V gene lost 4 bases and the J gene lost 7 bases, with 11 bases spanning the gap. This CDR3 contains 12 residues. CDR1 and CDR2 from the germline V gene are SGHVS and FQNEAQ. This CDR3 is CASSSYSLEQYF. In nucleotides, the CDR3 is TGTGCCAGCAGCTCTTACTCTTTGGAGCAGTACTTC.

This sequence joins TRBV5-4 and TRBJ2-5; 10 nucleotides align to TRBD2. V shed 0 bases, J shed 6 bases, and the junction held 14 bases outside the gene matches. The CDR3 extends over 18 amino acids. Looked up from germline, CDR1 is SGHNT and CDR2 is YYREEE (reference sequence). Written as DNA, the CDR3 is TGTGCCAGCAGCTTGGTGGTGGGCGAGCGGGAGGGCCGTAAGACCCAGTACTTC. This codes for CASSLVVGEREGRKTQYF.

This chain uses TRBV7-7 with TRBJ2-3; 8 bases agree with TRBD1. J gave up 4 bases and V 5 bases, and 5 bases lay outside the gene matches. CDR3 length: 14 residues. From germline, CDR1 is SSHAT and CDR2 FNYEAQ (reference sequence). CDR3 nucleotides: TGTGCCAGCAGCCCGACAGGGGCGGCAGATACGCAGTATTTT. It codes for CASSPTGAADTQYF.

The chain couples TRBV7-3 to TRBJ2-7; D possibly corresponds to TRBD2 (6 bases). V shed 5 bases and J shed 1 base, with 15 bases lying between them. Germline lookup yields CDR1 SGHTA and CDR2 FQGTGA. CDR3 size: 15 residues. CDR3 residues: CASSPRPGDSYEQYF. The CDR3 DNA follows: TGTGCCAGCAGCCCCCGTCCGGGGGATTCCTACGAGCAGTACTTC.

The rearrangement uses TRBV7-2 and TRBJ2-3, with 12 nucleotides matching TRBD2. The CDR3 is made up of 16 amino acids. Per germline, CDR1 SGHTA and CDR2 FQGNSA. With 3 bases clipped from V and 4 bases from J, the junction kept 5 bases outside the gene matches. The CDR3 reads CASSLTSGSGADTQYF. Here the CDR3 DNA reads TGTGCCAGCAGCTTGACTAGCGGGAGCGGGGCAGATACGCAGTATTTT.

The chain joins TRBV5-6 to TRBJ1-4; D gene uncertain. Germline CDR1 SGHDT, CDR2 YYEEEE. The CDR3 is 13 amino acids. Trimming removed 2 bases at V and 3 bases at J, with 5 bases between. The DNA for the CDR3 is TGTGCCAGCAGCTTCAGGTCTAATGAAAAACTGTTTTTT. Protein: CASSFRSNEKLFF.

V is TRBV25-1 and J is TRBJ1-2, with 7 bases fitting TRBD1. Germline values: CDR1 MGHDK, CDR2 SYGVNS. V dropped 3 bases and J dropped 2; count of bases not matched to a gene: 6. The CDR3 is made up of 15 amino acids. Here the CDR3 DNA reads TGTGCCAGCAGTGAGGCCGGGACAGCCAACTATGGCTACACCTTC. This codes for CASSEAGTANYGYTF.

The CDR3 reads CASSPPGQGTEAFF. In DNA, the CDR3 is TGCGCCAGCAGCCCTCCGGGACAGGGTACTGAAGCTTTCTTT. This chain links TRBV5-1 with TRBJ1-1, with 9 bases matching TRBD1. Germline CDR1 SGHRS, CDR2 YFSETQ. The length of the CDR3 is 14 residues. Trimming removed 4 bases from V and 5 bases from J; junction bases left unmatched: 6.

V and J are TRBV6-5 and TRBJ1-6, with 7 bases that match TRBD1. CDR1 MNHEY and CDR2 SVGAGI come from the germline V gene. The V segment lost 9 bases and the J segment 6 bases; nucleotides outside the gene matches: 5. CDR3 length equals 13 residues. The CDR3 sequence is CASSGTANSPLHF. The CDR3 nucleotides read TGTGCCAGTTCCGGGACAGCTAATTCACCCCTCCACTTT.

The chain combines TRBV28 with TRBJ2-7; the match to TRBD1 covers 7 bases. CDR1 is MDHEN, CDR2 SYDVKM, per germline. This CDR3 contains 14 residues. The trim removed 5 bases at V and 7 bases at J, leaving 11 bases unmatched. CDR3 in DNA: TGTGCCAGCAGTACACTACAGGGGCTCTGGGAGCAGTACTTC. Protein sequence: CASSTLQGLWEQYF.

About this clone itself: The same CDR3 also results from other DNA sequences found in this sample. The chain combines TRBV7-9 with TRBJ2-7; 8 positions agree with TRBD1. Germline V gene data show CDR1 as SEHNR and CDR2 as FQNEAQ (reference sequence). This CDR3 is 17 amino acids long. The V segment lost 0 bases and the J segment 1 base; nucleotides outside the gene matches: 8. The CDR3 sequence: CASSLAPGQGGSYEQYF. CDR3 bases: TGTGCCAGCAGCTTAGCGCCTGGACAGGGAGGTTCCTACGAGCAGTACTTC.

The V call is TRBV5-5, the J call TRBJ2-1, with no clear D. Trimming cost V 1 base and J 4 bases, with 6 bases left between them. This CDR3 has 13 amino acids. Germline V gene sequence: CDR1 SGHKS, CDR2 YYEKEE (reference sequence). CDR3 region: CASSLSGYNEQFF. The CDR3 coding sequence is TGTGCCAGCAGCTTGTCAGGTTACAATGAGCAGTTCTTC.

The chain joins TRBV7-3 to TRBJ1-6; possibly TRBD1 for D (6 bases). The V gene's germline CDR1 is SGHTA and CDR2 FQGTGA. V shed 4 bases and J shed 10 bases, with 17 bases lying between them. This CDR3 has 15 amino acids. The CDR3 region is CASSSIPDSLSPLHF. CDR3 DNA: TGTGCCAGCAGCTCCATTCCGGACAGTTTGTCACCCCTCCACTTT. Complete variable domain (other parts from reference TRBV7-3 and TRBJ1-6): GAGVSQTPSNKVTEKGKYVELRCDPISGHTALYWYRQSLGQGPEFLIYFQGTGAADDSGLPNDRFFAVRPEGSVSTLKIQRTERGDSAVYLCASSSIPDSLSPLHFGNGTRLTVT.

V gene TRBV11-2 combines with J gene TRBJ2-6; tentatively, D is TRBD1 (5 bases). The CDR3 totals 18 residues. CDR1 and CDR2 (germline): SGHAT, FQNNGV. The V end was cut by 4 bases, the J end by 0 bases, with 16 bases between. CDR3 in DNA: TGTGCCAGCAGCTCCGCCAGGGTTCCGGGCTCTGGGGCCAACGTCCTGACTTTC. Translated: CASSSARVPGSGANVLTF.

This clone turned up a few times. V and J are TRBV28 and TRBJ2-3, with TRBD2 matching over 14 bases. Germline trimming cut 4 bases from V and 1 base from J; bases unmatched to any gene: 10. The CDR3 loop spans 19 amino acids. Germline assignment: CDR1 MDHEN and CDR2 SYDVKM. The CDR3 sequence: CASSSRGLAGEGRTDTQYF. The CDR3 DNA sequence: TGTGCCAGCAGTTCTAGGGGACTAGCGGGAGAGGGTCGCACAGATACGCAGTATTTT.

The chain links TRBV25-1 to TRBJ2-7; TRBD2 is a possible D gene (6 bases). This CDR3 has 15 amino acids. Germline V lookup: CDR1 MGHDK, CDR2 SYGVNS. With 3 bases removed from V and 4 bases from J, the gap between germline ends came to 16 bases. The CDR3 nucleotides are TGTGCCAGCAGTGATGCGCCGGGACTGCATTACGAGCAGTACTTC. It is translated as CASSDAPGLHYEQYF.

This clone was observed a few times. The chain couples TRBV3-1 (or the pseudogene TRBV3-2) to TRBJ1-1; D may be TRBD1 (6 bases). The length of the CDR3 is 13 residues. Germline V gene sequence: CDR1 LGHDT, CDR2 YNNKEL (reference sequence). The V end lost 5 bases, the J end lost 1 base, and 8 bases lay between the germline ends. The chain's CDR3 is CASSATGNTEAFF. In nucleotides, the CDR3 is TGTGCCAGCAGCGCGACAGGGAACACTGAAGCTTTCTTT.

This chain uses TRBV7-2 with TRBJ1-1; D may be TRBD1 (5 bases). V lost 2 bases and J 4 bases, leaving 11 bases between the germline ends. The V gene's germline CDR1 is SGHTA and CDR2 FQGNSA. This CDR3 has 14 residues. In DNA form, the CDR3 reads TGTGCCAGCAGCTTAAATGGGGGGGTCACTGAAGCTTTCTTT. Encoded protein: CASSLNGGVTEAFF.